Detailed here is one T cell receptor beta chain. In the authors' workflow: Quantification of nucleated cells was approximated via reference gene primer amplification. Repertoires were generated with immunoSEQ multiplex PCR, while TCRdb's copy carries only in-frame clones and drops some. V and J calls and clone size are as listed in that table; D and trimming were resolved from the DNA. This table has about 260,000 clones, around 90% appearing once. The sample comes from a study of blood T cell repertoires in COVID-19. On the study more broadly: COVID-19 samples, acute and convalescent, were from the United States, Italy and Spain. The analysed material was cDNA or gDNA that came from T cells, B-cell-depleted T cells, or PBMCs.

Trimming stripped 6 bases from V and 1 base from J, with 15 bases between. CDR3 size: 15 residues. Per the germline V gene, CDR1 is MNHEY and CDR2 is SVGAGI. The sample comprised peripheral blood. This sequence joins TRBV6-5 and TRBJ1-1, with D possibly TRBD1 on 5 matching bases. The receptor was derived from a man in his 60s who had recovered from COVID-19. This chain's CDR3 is CASSWRGAGNTEAFF. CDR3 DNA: TGTGCCAGCAGCTGGAGGGGTGCGGGGAACACTGAAGCTTTCTTT.